The T cell receptor (beta chain) under discussion was sequenced for a study of CD8 T cells in Susac syndrome (dated by TCRdb to 2018 to 2020). A note on the overall study: Whether CD8+ T cell activation and differentiation in Susac syndrome was antigen driven was tested using repertoire sequencing. The clonality of the CD8+ T cell repertoire was compared across over 10 healthy donors, about 14 Susac syndrome patients and under 18 multiple sclerosis patients. The paper as a whole reports these results and caveats: The study acknowledged that relatively few individuals were included in the TCR sequencing and HLA analysis.

Looking up the germline V gene yields CDR1 SNHLY and CDR2 FYNNEI. From the cysteine through the phenylalanine, the CDR3 covers 17 amino acids. Only the CDR3 DNA is retained, 51 bases long and in frame from the first base. The junction carries 12 bases between V and J, which are trimmed by 3 bases and 0 bases respectively. RNA was extracted using the RNeasy kit, and roughly 0.5 to 1 microgram was reverse transcribed with random hexamers. The immunoSEQ multiplex PCR assay, which covers 54 Vbeta and 13 Jbeta segments, was used to amplify TCR beta CDR3 regions. To correct PCR amplification bias, a synthetic template baseline was used for both primer optimization and computational correction. The published analysis was carried out like this. Only productive sequences were kept, with reads annotated to V, D and J genes according to IMGT and analyzed in immunoSEQ Analyzer. Clonality was calculated as one minus the Shannon entropy normalized by log2 of the number of productive unique sequences. Public and private clones were assessed among the 100 most prevalent clones of each patient and control. Susac-specific clones were defined as absent from healthy and MS cohorts, 1052 published viral clones and other ImmuneACCESS disease sequences. TCRdb cleaned the public reads at Q25 with fastp, built clones with MiXCR and kept in-frame beta chains. Every entry covers one CDR3 protein and lists the most common genes and DNA from its rows. TCRdb's processing, not the study's, gives the V and J calls here. This sample holds around 130,000 distinct CDR3 sequences; more than 75% were observed only once. 0.24% of the sample belongs to the ten largest clones.

High-throughput TCR beta sequencing profiled peripheral blood CD8+ and CD4+ T cells from healthy donors, Susac syndrome patients and multiple sclerosis patients. Multiple sclerosis controls were treatment-naive patients with stable or active relapsing-remitting disease fulfilling revised McDonald criteria. Bulk CD8+ and CD4+ T cells were purified by magnetic negative isolation, whereas CD8+ TEMRA cells were enriched by FACS. Blood was collected in EDTA tubes and processed within 24 hours, with PBMCs isolated through density gradient centrifugation. PBMCs intended for TCR sequencing were cryopreserved in liquid nitrogen and were subsequently thawed in a 37 degrees C water bath. A purity of at least 90% was achieved for sorted or isolated CD4+, CD8+ and CD8+ TEMRA cells. This clonotype was detected once. The antigen this receptor binds is unknown. Per-base quality was not reported, and no clone a single base away is much larger than it. One read alone is weak evidence.

The sequence joins TRBV2 to TRBJ2-6; a tentative D match to TRBD2 spans 5 bases. This receptor was identified in a human donor with multiple sclerosis. What was sequenced was CD8+ T cells from PBMCs. The CDR3 in this case is CASSERVNLSGANVLTF. The sequenced DNA is TGTGCCAGCAGTGAGAGGGTGAATCTCTCTGGGGCCAACGTCCTGACTTTC.